The 20 T cell receptor beta chains listed next were all sequenced from one sample in a study of cytomegalovirus exposure and HLA in healthy donors. Amplification used 60 Vbeta primers and 13 Jbeta primers. Some clones are missing from TCRdb's copy, which holds only in-frame ones; the method was immunoSEQ multiplex PCR. The table has roughly 190,000 clones, roughly 74% seen once. The specimen was PBMCs. The receptors here all came from a female donor in good health and CMV-seronegative.

The V call is TRBV9, the J call TRBJ1-2; 8 nucleotides match TRBD1. This CDR3 is 14 amino acids long. V gave up 1 base and J gave up 8 bases; unmatched junction bases: 7. The V gene's germline CDR1 is SGDLS and CDR2 YYNGEE. The CDR3 region has the DNA TGTGCCAGCAGCGTATTCAGGGGGCTAGAGGGCTACACCTTC. Translated, it gives CASSVFRGLEGYTF.

The chain employs TRBV7-2 and TRBJ2-1, with 10 bases that match TRBD1. The CDR3 sequence is 14 residues long. Losses at the gene ends were 5 bases for V and 8 bases for J; bases not matched to a gene: 6. The germline V gene encodes CDR1 SGHTA and CDR2 FQGNSA. The CDR3 coding sequence is TGTGCCAGCAGCGCCCAAGGACAGGGGGATGAGCAGTTCTTC. This codes for CASSAQGQGDEQFF.

The chain recombines TRBV2 with TRBJ2-5; no clear D gene. The CDR3 is 14 amino acids. Germline V lookup: CDR1 SNHLY, CDR2 FYNNEI. Deletions cut 1 base from V and 5 bases from J, with 11 bases between. CDR3 DNA: TGTGCCAGCAGTGAAGAGTCTCTACCCGAGACCCAGTACTTC. Encoded protein: CASSEESLPETQYF.

V usage is TRBV27 and J usage is TRBJ2-7, with TRBD2 matching 8 bases. Germline values: CDR1 MNHEY, CDR2 SMNVEV (reference sequence). The trim removed 6 bases at V and 1 base at J, leaving 11 bases unmatched. This CDR3 region has 16 residues. CDR3 amino acids: CASSLLGTSGSYEQYF. Written as DNA, the CDR3 is TGTGCCAGCAGCCTCCTAGGTACTAGCGGTTCCTACGAGCAGTACTTC.

This chain uses TRBV11-2 with TRBJ2-7, with 7 positions matching TRBD2. The trim removed 3 bases at V and 7 bases at J, leaving 3 bases unmatched. The CDR3 consists of 12 residues. Looked up from germline, CDR1 is SGHAT and CDR2 is FQNNGV. The CDR3 nucleotides are TGTGCCAGCAGCTTGGGGGGGTGGGAGCAGTACTTC. Its protein product is CASSLGGWEQYF.

The J gene is TRBJ1-2, the V gene TRBV10-3; D is ambiguous. This CDR3 is 13 amino acids long. The germline V and J ends were trimmed by 8 bases and 2 bases, with 12 bases remaining between them. CDR1 ENHRY and CDR2 SYGVKD come from the germline V gene. CDR3 nucleotides: TGTGCCATCGGGCGAACCGACAACTATGGCTACACCTTC. Amino acids: CAIGRTDNYGYTF.

Of note for this clone: The junction departs from the called germline gene at one end, perhaps through a read error. The chain is built from TRBV7-9 and TRBJ2-7; a weak D match, TRBD1 (5 bases). Germline V gene data show CDR1 as SEHNR and CDR2 as FQNEAQ (reference sequence). The length of the CDR3 is 14 residues. CDR3 residues: CSSSLLQGSDEQYF. DNA of the CDR3: TGTTCCAGCAGCTTATTGCAGGGCTCGGACGAGCAGTACTTC.

This clone has a handful of counts. The chain combines TRBV18 with TRBJ2-7; a possible D gene is TRBD2 (6 bases). V was clipped by 3 bases and J by 2 bases, with 20 bases between them. This CDR3 is built from 17 residues. Germline loops: CDR1 KGHSH, CDR2 LQKENI. CDR3 sequence reads: CASSPSPSGTVPYEQYF. In DNA, the CDR3 is TGTGCCAGCTCACCCTCCCCGTCCGGGACTGTACCCTACGAGCAGTACTTC.

V is TRBV30 and J is TRBJ2-1; 7 bases are shared with TRBD2. The CDR3 runs to 15 residues. V lost 0 bases and J lost 4; bases outside the gene matches: 6. Germline V lookup: CDR1 GTSNPN, CDR2 SVGIG (reference sequence). CDR3 sequence reads: CAWSVRAGAYNEQFF. The CDR3 DNA sequence: TGTGCCTGGAGTGTACGTGCGGGAGCGTACAATGAGCAGTTCTTC.

In its sample, this clone was seen a few times. This chain joins TRBV27 and TRBJ1-2, with 7 bases that match TRBD1. The V gene end was trimmed by 7 bases and the J gene end by 6 bases; junction bases not matched to a gene: 8. This CDR3 comprises 13 residues. Germline CDR1 MNHEY, CDR2 SMNVEV (reference sequence). Written as DNA, the CDR3 is TGTGCCAGCAAACACAGGGGCCTGGATGGCTACACCTTC. This codes for CASKHRGLDGYTF.

The rearrangement joins TRBV9 to TRBJ2-1; TRBD2 aligns across 12 bases. Germline V gene sequence: CDR1 SGDLS, CDR2 YYNGEE. V trimming: 2 bases; J trimming: 5 bases; junction bases outside the gene matches: 2. The CDR3 contains 15 residues. CDR3 residues: CASSVWTSGDNEQFF. CDR3 in DNA: TGTGCCAGCAGCGTTTGGACTAGCGGGGACAATGAGCAGTTCTTC.

The chain combines TRBV6-4 with TRBJ2-1; 8 nucleotides align to TRBD1. The V segment lost 6 bases and the J segment 7 bases; nucleotides outside the gene matches: 8. CDR1 and CDR2 (germline): MRHNA, SNTAGT. The CDR3 has 14 amino acids. This CDR3 is CASRRDRFGNEQFF. The CDR3 DNA sequence: TGTGCCAGCAGAAGGGACAGGTTTGGGAATGAGCAGTTCTTC.

J is TRBJ1-1 and V is TRBV11-1; D ambiguous. Germline loops: CDR1 SGHAT, CDR2 FQDESV (reference sequence). V dropped 1 base and J dropped 0 bases, with 6 bases sitting between them. The CDR3 is 14 residues long. The CDR3 coding sequence is TGTGCCAGCAGCTTAGGTGCAGTGAACACTGAAGCTTTCTTT. Residues: CASSLGAVNTEAFF.

The chain has TRBV5-6 and TRBJ1-5; no clear D. V lost 5 bases and J 4 bases, leaving 13 bases between the germline ends. Germline CDR1 SGHDT, CDR2 YYEEEE. This CDR3 comprises 14 residues. CDR3 region: CASSPQAQNQPQHF. The CDR3 coding sequence is TGTGCCAGCAGTCCCCAGGCGCAAAATCAGCCCCAGCATTTT.

This chain links TRBV18 with TRBJ2-3; 7 bases align to TRBD2. Trimming cost V 2 bases and J 13 bases; bases outside gene matches: 9. Germline CDR1 and CDR2: KGHSH and LQKENI. The CDR3 is 13 amino acids. CDR3 sequence (DNA): TGTGCCAGCTCACCAGCTAGCGGACCGATGGAGTATTTT. It translates to CASSPASGPMEYF.

The chain is built from TRBV4-3 and TRBJ1-5, with 7 nucleotides matching TRBD1. The CDR3 sequence is 16 residues long. Looked up from germline, CDR1 is LGHNA and CDR2 is YSLEER. The ends lost 0 bases at V and 7 bases at J; junction bases unmatched: 9. The chain's CDR3 is CASSQDPRGRNQPQHF. The CDR3 DNA sequence: TGCGCCAGCAGCCAAGATCCCAGGGGGAGAAACCAGCCCCAGCATTTT.

This chain joins TRBV11-3 and TRBJ2-5; tentatively, D is TRBD2 (6 bases). This CDR3 is 17 amino acids long. Per the germline V gene, CDR1 is SGHNT and CDR2 is YENEEA. V lost 4 bases and J lost 2, with 20 bases in between. The CDR3 spells CASSSPSLLAGQETQYF. Written as DNA, the CDR3 is TGTGCCAGCAGCTCCCCTTCCCTACTTGCGGGGCAAGAGACCCAGTACTTC.

CDR3 amino acids: CASSIDSGRNYNEQFF. CDR3 DNA: TGTGCCAGTAGTATAGATAGCGGGAGGAATTACAATGAGCAGTTCTTC. V usage is TRBV19 and J usage is TRBJ2-1; 10 positions agree with TRBD2. Germline CDR1 reads LNHDA; CDR2 reads SQIVND (reference sequence). The ends lost 0 bases at V and 4 bases at J; junction bases unmatched: 3. The CDR3 is 16 residues long.

The genes are TRBV30 and TRBJ2-1, with 8 bases lining up with TRBD1. After removal of 0 bases from V and 4 bases from J, the junction contained 8 bases not matched to a gene. The CDR3 loop spans 16 amino acids. From germline, CDR1 is GTSNPN and CDR2 SVGIG (reference sequence). CDR3 in amino acids: CAWSVGRQGSYNEQFF. DNA of the CDR3: TGTGCCTGGAGTGTGGGTAGACAGGGGTCGTACAATGAGCAGTTCTTC.

The chain joins TRBV18 to TRBJ2-7; 11 nucleotides agree with TRBD1. The CDR3 length is 16 residues. V gave up 0 bases and J gave up 3 bases; unmatched junction bases: 4. Germline CDR1 and CDR2: KGHSH and LQKENI. CDR3 sequence reads: CASSPPGGTGGYEQYF. As DNA, the CDR3 is TGTGCCAGCTCACCACCAGGCGGGACAGGGGGCTACGAGCAGTACTTC.